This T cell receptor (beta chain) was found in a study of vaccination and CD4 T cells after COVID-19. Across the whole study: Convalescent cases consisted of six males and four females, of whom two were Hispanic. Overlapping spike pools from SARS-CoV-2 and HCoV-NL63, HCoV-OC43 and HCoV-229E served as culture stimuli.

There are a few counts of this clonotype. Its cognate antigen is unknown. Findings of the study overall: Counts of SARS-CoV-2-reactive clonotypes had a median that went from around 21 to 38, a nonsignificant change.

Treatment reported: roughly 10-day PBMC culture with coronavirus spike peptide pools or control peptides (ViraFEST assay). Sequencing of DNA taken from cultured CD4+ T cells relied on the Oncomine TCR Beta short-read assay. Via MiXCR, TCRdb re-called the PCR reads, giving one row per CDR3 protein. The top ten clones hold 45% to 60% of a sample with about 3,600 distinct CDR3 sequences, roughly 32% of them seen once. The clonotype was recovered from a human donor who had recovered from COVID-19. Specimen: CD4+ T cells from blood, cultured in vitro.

The CDR3 loop reads CASSPRDRGYEQYF. The CDR3 DNA reads TGTGCCAGCAGCCCCCGGGACAGGGGTTACGAGCAGTACTTC. The chain is built from TRBV7-9 and TRBJ2-7, with 10 positions matching TRBD1. Germline loops: CDR1 SEHNR, CDR2 FQNEAQ (reference sequence). The CDR3 loop spans 14 amino acids. The V segment lost 5 bases and the J segment 4 bases; nucleotides outside the gene matches: 5. Full variable domain (remainder filled in from reference TRBV7-9 and TRBJ2-7): DTGVSQNPRHKITKRGQNVTFRCDPISEHNRLYWYRQTLGQGPEFLTYFQNEAQLEKSRLLSDRFSAERPKGSFSTLEIQRTEQGDSAMYLCASSPRDRGYEQYFGPGTRLTVT.